This TCR beta chain was sequenced for a study of shared clonotypes between healthy human individuals. Across the whole study: Three plates each covered CD4 naive and memory; CD8 naive two, CD8 memory one. Study outcomes and limitations: Clonotypes not shared had lower generation probabilities than those common to all four donors.

With regard to this clone: Its antigen is as yet unknown.

Each replicate PCR on the sorted subsets used about 0.2 ug DNA (around 31,000 T cell genomes). Some clones are missing from TCRdb's copy, which holds only in-frame ones; the method was immunoSEQ multiplex PCR. The sample carries approximately 320,000 clones, 74% recorded once. This CDR3 is 17 amino acids long. Looked up from germline, CDR1 is LNHNV and CDR2 is YYDKDF (reference sequence). The V gene lost 1 base and the J gene lost 0 bases, with 15 bases spanning the gap. The clonotype comes from a man between 25 and 39 years old in good health. The chain recombines TRBV15 with TRBJ2-5, with no clear D. Material: memory CD4+ T cells sorted from blood. The subset was: CD45RA-negative fraction. In DNA form, the CDR3 reads TGTGCCACCAGCAGAGGGGTTGGAGTTTCGGACCAAGAGACCCAGTACTTC. Translating it yields CATSRGVGVSDQETQYF.